Listed below are T cell receptor beta chains from one sample, sequenced in a study of blood T cell repertoires in COVID-19. Method: immunoSEQ multiplex PCR; TCRdb's copy keeps in-frame clones and lacks some. This sample has about 310,000 clones, with approximately 88% found just once. The sequenced material came from PBMCs or T cells enriched from blood (not recorded which). The receptors derive from a woman aged 18-29 years who had recovered from COVID-19. Each CDR3 is given with its conserved first and last residue. Fields, in order: J gene, clone size, D gene, V gene, CDR3 DNA, CDR3 protein. A D gene is named only where the DNA matches it firmly. Clone size is given for some rows only: seen once, a few or many times, or a class if the clone is expanded.

TRBJ1-6	-	TRBD1	TRBV3-1/TRBV3-2	TGTGCCAGCAGCCACCTCACAGAGACAGGGGGAAGGTATTCACCCCTCCACTTT	CASSHLTETGGRYSPLHF
TRBJ1-1	-	-	TRBV6-5	TGTGCCAGCAGCCGGAACACTGAAGCTTTCTTT	CASSRNTEAFF
TRBJ1-1	-	TRBD1	TRBV19	TGTGCCAGTAGTACCGGACAGGGGGCGGTCACTGAAGCTTTCTTT	CASSTGQGAVTEAFF
TRBJ1-1	-	TRBD1	TRBV7-2	TGTGCCAGCAGCTTAATTGGACAGGGATCCACTGAAGCTTTCTTT	CASSLIGQGSTEAFF
TRBJ1-2	-	-	TRBV19	TGTGCCAGTAGTACCCAGTCAAGAAACTATGGCTACACCTTC	CASSTQSRNYGYTF
TRBJ1-4	-	TRBD1	TRBV19	TGTGCCAGTAGTCTCTACTGGACAGGTGGGGGCGAAAAACTGTTTTTT	CASSLYWTGGGEKLFF
TRBJ1-2	few	-	TRBV7-2	TGTGCCAGCAGCTTAGCGTCCCGGACAGCTAACTATGGCTACACCTTC	CASSLASRTANYGYTF
TRBJ2-2	-	TRBD1	TRBV2	TGTGCCAGCAGGACCAAAACAGGGGGCTGGACCGGGGAGCTGTTTTTT	CASRTKTGGWTGELFF
TRBJ2-3	-	-	TRBV5-1	TGCGCCAGCAGCCCGGACACTAGCACAGATACGCAGTATTTT	CASSPDTSTDTQYF
TRBJ2-2	-	-	TRBV2	TGTGCCAGCAGTGTTGGCAGAAACACCGGGGAGCTGTTTTTT	CASSVGRNTGELFF
TRBJ1-4	-	-	TRBV4-2	TGTGCCAGCAGCCAGCCGGGGTCAGACCGAGAAAAACTGTTTTTT	CASSQPGSDREKLFF
TRBJ1-5	few	TRBD1	TRBV6-2/TRBV6-3	TGTGCCAGCAGTTACGCTTACAGGGGGCAGCCCCAGCATTTT	CASSYAYRGQPQHF
TRBJ2-5	-	-	TRBV7-9	TGTGCCAGCAGCTCTGAGGTTTGGGTTGTTCGTTACCAAGAGACCCAGTACTTC	CASSSEVWVVRYQETQYF
TRBJ1-2	few	-	TRBV28	TGTGCCAGCAGTTTTGGCAGGTTCTATGGCTACACCTTC	CASSFGRFYGYTF
TRBJ2-1	-	TRBD2	TRBV4-3	TGCGCCAGCAGCCAAGAATGGCGGGGGGGGAGGCAGTTCTTC	CASSQEWRGGRQFF
TRBJ2-1	-	TRBD1	TRBV5-1	TGCGCCAGCAGCTTGTTTGGGACAGGGGGCAATGAGCAGTTCTTC	CASSLFGTGGNEQFF